This T cell receptor (beta chain) was identified during a study of T cells in localized non-small cell lung cancer. General observations from the study: The greatest T cell clonality was found in uninvolved adjacent lung (higher than in tumor).

The repertoire was sequenced with immunoSEQ multiplex PCR; TCRdb's copy has only in-frame clones and lacks some. The data show under 20,000 clones, 75% to 95% seen once. This CDR3 is built from 14 residues. Germline-derived CDR1 and CDR2 are MNHEY and SMNVEV (reference sequence). V lost 1 base and J lost 5, with 11 bases in between. Concerning this clone itself: What it binds is unknown.

Material: peripheral blood, obtained before any cancer treatment. J is TRBJ2-5 and V is TRBV27; D might be TRBD1 or TRBD2, each matching 5 bases. The sequence came from a male donor at least 60 years old with stage I squamous cell lung carcinoma. The CDR3 is CASSLLGDRETQYF. CDR3 nucleotide sequence: TGTGCCAGCAGTTTATTGGGGGATCGTGAGACCCAGTACTTC.